This passage covers 8 T cell receptor beta chains from one sample sequenced in a study (dated by TCRdb to the mid-2010s). Libraries came from 5' RACE. The run used an Illumina MiSeq. The public reads were quality trimmed at Q25 with fastp and then assembled into clones with MiXCR by TCRdb, keeping productive beta chains. Identical CDR3 proteins give one entry, which carries the most common genes and DNA. The sample table shows roughly 40,000 distinct CDR3 sequences, and approximately 17% are seen once. About 3% of the sample belongs to the ten largest clones. Specimen: naive CD4+ T cells sorted from a lymph node. Explained via the paper, the cell subset or site label denotes: naive CD4+ T cells, CD4+CD45RA+CD25-. Receptors originate from a female donor with breast cancer.

The V and J genes are TRBV11-2 and TRBJ2-5, with D perhaps matching TRBD1 or TRBD2 (6 bases each). V was trimmed by 6 bases and J by 5 bases, leaving 10 bases between them. This CDR3 is built from 12 residues. Germline V lookup: CDR1 SGHAT, CDR2 FQNNGV. The DNA of the CDR3 is TGTGCCAGCAGAAGGGGGAGGGAGACCCAGTACTTC. It encodes CASRRGRETQYF.

This clonotype showed up just once. This may arise from a read error, as a much more abundant clone is one base away. Since the CDR3 does not end with the conserved phenylalanine or tryptophan, this likely comes from a read error. V usage is TRBV12-3 or TRBV12-4 and J usage is TRBJ1-6; unclear D gene. Between the trimmed V and J ends, which lost 3 bases and 10 bases, there was a span of 7 bases. The CDR3 is made up of 12 amino acids. CDR3 nucleotides: TGTGCCAGCAGTTTCTGGCCCTCACCCCTCCACTCT. Translating gives CASSFWPSPLHS.

In this sample, this clonotype turned up a few times. CDR3 region: CASSLGQGNYGYTF. The DNA for the CDR3 is TGTGCCAGCAGCCTGGGACAGGGGAACTATGGCTACACCTTC. The chain has TRBV11-3 and TRBJ1-2; 10 bases line up with TRBD1. Germline trimming cut 5 bases from V and 2 bases from J; bases unmatched to any gene: 2. Germline values: CDR1 SGHNT, CDR2 YENEEA. The CDR3 totals 14 residues.

The rearrangement uses TRBV9 and TRBJ1-2; D is ambiguous. The germline V and J ends were trimmed by 0 bases and 8 bases, with 8 bases remaining between them. Germline CDR1 and CDR2: SGDLS and YYNGEE. This CDR3 spans 12 amino acids. The CDR3 is CASSVAGAGYTF. DNA of the CDR3: TGTGCCAGCAGCGTAGCCGGTGCCGGCTACACCTTC.

This clonotype was detected many times. V and J are TRBV7-8 and TRBJ2-5; 7 bases are a match to TRBD1. In germline, CDR1 is SGHVS, CDR2 FQNEAQ. CDR3 length equals 14 residues. V gave up 3 bases and J gave up 0 bases; unmatched junction bases: 1. CDR3 sequence reads: CASSLGQHQETQYF. CDR3 coding DNA: TGTGCCAGCAGCTTGGGACAGCACCAAGAGACCCAGTACTTC. Using reference TRBV7-8 and TRBJ2-5 for the parts outside the CDR3, the full variable domain is GAGVSQSPRYKVAKRGQDVALRCDPISGHVSLFWYQQALGQGPEFLTYFQNEAQLDKSGLPSDRFFAERPEGSVSTLKIQRTQQEDSAVYLCASSLGQHQETQYFGPGTRLLVL.

The chain recombines TRBV7-9 with TRBJ1-4; D is undetermined. Trimming pared 7 bases from V and 1 base from J, leaving 10 bases between. Germline V gives CDR1 SEHNR, CDR2 FQNEAQ (reference sequence). The CDR3 is made up of 14 amino acids. In DNA, the CDR3 is TGTGCCAGCAATATGGGCGGAACTAATGAAAAACTGTTTTTT. It is translated as CASNMGGTNEKLFF.

This clonotype was counted at least ten times. The rearrangement links TRBV5-5 to TRBJ2-7; D possibly corresponds to TRBD2 (6 bases). V was cut by 0 bases and J by 2 bases, with 12 bases left in between. Germline V gene data show CDR1 as SGHKS and CDR2 as YYEKEE (reference sequence). This CDR3 is 15 amino acids long. CDR3 sequence: CASSLAGTHAYEQYF. CDR3 sequence (DNA): TGTGCCAGCAGCTTGGCCGGGACTCACGCCTACGAGCAGTACTTC.

This clonotype has more than one count but fewer than ten. This chain joins TRBV5-1 and TRBJ1-6; the D gene is possibly TRBD1 (5 bases). V was pared by 1 base and J by 6 bases, with 8 bases between. The CDR3 runs to 14 residues. Germline loops: CDR1 SGHRS, CDR2 YFSETQ. CDR3 in amino acids: CASSLPGINSPLHF. CDR3 sequence (DNA): TGCGCCAGCAGCTTGCCAGGGATTAATTCACCCCTCCACTTT.